The clone carrying this TCR beta chain occurred once. This CDR3 contains 12 residues. CDR1 is SGHRS and CDR2 is YFSETQ in the germline V gene. The junction had 1 base not matched to a gene; V was cut back by 3 bases and J by 10 bases. The sample is drawn from a study of blood T cell repertoires in COVID-19. In the authors' workflow: Nucleated cell counts were estimated from reference gene primer amplification. TCRdb's table, derived via immunoSEQ multiplex PCR, lists solely in-frame clones and lacks some. The D gene and trimming were derived from the DNA, and the V and J assignments and clone size from that table. The sample carries about 200,000 clones, roughly 88% recorded once.

The sequenced sample consisted of peripheral blood. The TCR sequence derives from a human donor with active or convalescent COVID-19. The donor label of this sample is uncertain. The rearrangement links TRBV5-1 to TRBJ1-1; 12 nucleotides match TRBD1. CDR3 region: CASSSGQGAAFF. The CDR3 bases are TGCGCCAGCAGCTCGGGACAGGGGGCAGCTTTCTTT.